This T cell receptor (beta chain) is drawn from a study of molecular identifiers for immune sequencing clone quantification. Regarding the study as a whole: Spiked Jurkat TCR RNA equal to one cell could reportedly be picked out among approximately 980,000 naive cells.

TCRdb re-called the PCR reads through MiXCR, storing one row per CDR3 protein. The sample has a few hundred thousand distinct CDR3 sequences, 20% to 25% seen once. As concerns this clonotype: Its target is not known.

The sequence came from a human donor in good health. Some libraries in this study had Jurkat cell RNA spiked in. Source material: naive CD8+ T cells from blood, with Jurkat cell RNA spiked in. Subset noted: FACS-sorted CD8+CD4-CCR7+CD45RA+ naive T cells.

The CDR3 DNA reads TGCGCCAGCAGCCAAGATACTAGCGCAGATACGCAGTATTTT. Amino acid sequence: CASSQDTSADTQYF. The chain recombines TRBV4-3 with TRBJ2-3, with 7 bases identical to TRBD2. This CDR3 spans 14 amino acids. The V segment lost 0 bases and the J segment 4 bases; nucleotides outside the gene matches: 1. Germline V gene data show CDR1 as LGHNA and CDR2 as YSLEER.